This note documents a single TCR beta chain sequence. The CDR3 runs to 14 residues. J was trimmed by 3 bases and V by 10 bases; bases with no gene match: 11. In germline, CDR1 is SNHLY, CDR2 FYNNEI. This entry belongs to a study of cytomegalovirus exposure and HLA in healthy donors. Measured with immunoSEQ multiplex PCR; TCRdb has only the in-frame clones, and not every one. The sample lists approximately 280,000 clones, 65% to 90% seen once, with approximately 1% in the top ten. From the 120-subject validation cohort, which was separate from the approximately 700-subject first cohort, the donors were drawn.

The chain is built from TRBV2 and TRBJ2-7, with 8 bases fitting TRBD2. The sample consisted of PBMCs. The TCR comes from a woman younger than 30 in good health and CMV-seronegative. This chain's CDR3 is CATNPGTSSYEQYF. CDR3 bases: TGTGCCACCAATCCCGGGACTAGTAGCTACGAGCAGTACTTC.